Here is one T cell receptor (beta chain) with its context. The antigen remains undetermined. Peripheral blood came from all dose cohorts at three timepoints. The germline gives CDR1 LGHNA, CDR2 YSLEER. This CDR3 contains 13 residues. The trim removed 3 bases at V and 6 bases at J, leaving 1 base unmatched. The sample is drawn from a study of OX40 agonist ivuxolimab in advanced cancers. Whole-study context: From 23 to 79 years was the age range, with a mean of approximately 63 years, and nearly 85% were male. A history of anti-PD-1, anti-PD-L1 or anti-CTLA-4 therapy was acceptable, and approximately 40% had some.

Study observations and caveats: Expanded clones belonging to CD8+ T cells outnumbered, on average, those of CD4+.

Clones were sequenced by immunoSEQ multiplex PCR, and TCRdb holds only the in-frame ones, with some missing. The sample consists of tens of thousands of clones, about 89% of them appearing once. This chain links TRBV4-3 with TRBJ1-5; the match to TRBD1 covers 8 bases. This clonotype originated in an adult with an advanced solid tumor such as melanoma, head and neck, liver or kidney cancer. Source: CD4+ or CD8+ T cells sorted from blood, taken in a trial of the OX40 agonist ivuxolimab. Written as DNA, the CDR3 is TGCGCCAGCAGCCAGGACAGGGTTCAGCCCCAGCATTTT. This encodes CASSQDRVQPQHF.